This is a list of T cell receptor beta chains from one sample in a study of CD4 and CD8 cells across lung adenocarcinoma regions. TCRdb reprocessed the PCR reads with MiXCR, giving one entry per CDR3 protein. The sample comprises about 9,200 distinct CDR3 sequences, 35% to 55% of which are singletons, and around 30% rests with the top ten. Sequences were obtained from CD8+ T cells from the margin of a lung tumor. These receptor sequences come from a male donor with lung adenocarcinoma. The CD4 and CD8 labels of this study may be unreliable. Each CDR3 is given with its conserved first and last residue. Fields, in order: J gene, D gene, V gene, clone size, CDR3 DNA, CDR3 protein. D genes are given only for firm matches. Size tells how often a clone was seen (once, few, many) or the class of an expanded clone, and some rows leave it out.

TRBJ2-1 TRBD2 TRBV24-1 many TGTGCCACCAGTGACTGGGGACTAGCGGGGGGGAATGAGCAGTTCTTC CATSDWGLAGGNEQFF
TRBJ1-5 NA TRBV6-5 NA TGTGCCAGCAGTTATCGGCATAATCAGCCCCAGCATTTT CASSYRHNQPQHF
TRBJ2-3 NA TRBV27 medium-sized TGTGCCAGCAGCAAGGCGAGCACAGATACGCAGTATTTT CASSKASTDTQYF
TRBJ2-5 TRBD1 TRBV15 few TGTGCCACCAGCAGAGATTATAACCGGGACAGGAGGCCGCAGACCCAGTACTTC CATSRDYNRDRRPQTQYF
TRBJ1-3 TRBD1 TRBV6-1 medium-sized TGTGCCACTGGGGGACAGGGGAGTACGGGAAACACCATATATTTT CATGGQGSTGNTIYF
TRBJ2-5 TRBD2 TRBV6-5 many TGTGCCAGCAGCTTAGCGGGGTATGAGACCCAGTACTTC CASSLAGYETQYF
TRBJ2-1 NA TRBV7-8 NA TGTGCCAGCAGCTTAGCCGGGGCCTACTACACAGGGAGCATTAATGAGCAGTTCTTC CASSLAGAYYTGSINEQFF
TRBJ2-5 NA TRBV10-3 few TGTGCCATCACCTATACCCAAGAGACCCAGTACTTC CAITYTQETQYF
TRBJ2-1 NA TRBV6-1 few TGTGCCAGCGGCAACTATGCGCAGTTTTTC CASGNYAQFF
TRBJ2-3 NA TRBV7-3 NA TGTGCCAGCAGCCCAGGGATCCCACACACAGATACGCAGTATTTT CASSPGIPHTDTQYF
TRBJ2-1 TRBD2 TRBV12-3/TRBV12-4 NA TGTGCCAGCAGTCCTGGACTAGTTGACAAAAACATTCGGTTCTTC CASSPGLVDKNIRFF
TRBJ2-3 NA TRBV6-1 NA TGTGCCAGGGTAGGAAAAGATATGCAGTATTTT CARVGKDMQYF
TRBJ2-2 NA TRBV10-1 many TGCGCCACTGCCGATGACGGAACCGGGGAGCTGTTTTTT CATADDGTGELFF
TRBJ1-6 NA TRBV6-1 NA TGTGCCAGCGGGGCAGGGCCCTATAATTCACCCCTCCACTTT CASGAGPYNSPLHF
TRBJ2-5 NA TRBV5-4 NA TGTGCCAGCAGCTTTGGGGGTTTCTCGGAGACCCAGTACTTC CASSFGGFSETQYF
TRBJ2-1 TRBD2 TRBV11-2 few TGTGCCAGCAGCCCTCAGACTAGCGGGATTTTCTACAATGAGCAGTTCTTC CASSPQTSGIFYNEQFF
TRBJ1-3 NA TRBV4-1 NA TGCGCCAGCAGCCAAGATACTCGAGGGGCAGTAGCTGGAAACACCATATATTTT CASSQDTRGAVAGNTIYF
TRBJ2-3 NA TRBV14 NA TGTGCCAGCAGCCAAGCGCGGGGGCCCGGGGGGACCCAGTATTTC CASSQARGPGGTQYF
TRBJ2-1 NA TRBV6-1 medium-sized TGTGCCAGCAGTGTAATAGCGCTGAGCTCCTACAATGAGCAGTTCTTC CASSVIALSSYNEQFF
TRBJ2-3 NA TRBV10-3 NA TGTGCCATCAGTGATTCTACAACCACTGGGACCGGGGAGCAGTATTTT CAISDSTTTGTGEQYF